Below are 4 T cell receptor beta chains sequenced from a single sample in a study of T cell responses to AZD1222 COVID-19 vaccine. This table comes from immunoSEQ multiplex PCR, and its TCRdb copy is limited to in-frame clones, with some not included. This repertoire shows some 110,000 clones, around 84% found once; its top ten account for around 17%. The sequenced sample was peripheral blood, obtained 28 days after the second AZD1222 dose. The receptor set was obtained from an adult who received the AZD1222 COVID-19 vaccine.

Comment on this clone: This sample includes further DNA sequences coding for the same CDR3. The gene calls are TRBV7-6 and TRBJ1-1, with a possible D match to TRBD1 (5 bases). There are 14 residues in the CDR3. The germline gives CDR1 SGHVS, CDR2 FNYEAQ. The V end was cut by 1 base, the J end by 5 bases, with 11 bases between. CDR3 in amino acids: CASSLGGARTEAFF. CDR3 DNA: TGTGCCAGCAGCTTAGGGGGCGCCCGGACTGAAGCTTTCTTT. The variable domain in full, with the rest retrieved from reference TRBV7-6 and TRBJ1-1, is GAGVSQSPRYKVTKRGQDVALRCDPISGHVSLYWYRQALGQGPEFLTYFNYEAQQDKSGLPNDRFSAERPEGSISTLTIQRTEQRDSAMYRCASSLGGARTEAFFGQGTRLTVV.

This clone was seen once. Other DNA sequences in the sample encode the same CDR3. The chain joins TRBV2 to TRBJ2-2; D not certain. CDR3 length: 13 residues. The V gene lost 3 bases and the J gene lost 2 bases, with 4 bases spanning the gap. Germline lookup yields CDR1 SNHLY and CDR2 FYNNEI. CDR3 amino acids: CASSEGNTGELFF. The CDR3 DNA is TGTGCCAGCAGTGAGGGCAACACCGGGGAGCTGTTTTTT.

This chain uses TRBV6-5 with TRBJ2-1, with D perhaps assigned TRBD1 or TRBD2 (6 bases each). This CDR3 is 14 amino acids long. Looked up from germline, CDR1 is MNHEY and CDR2 is SVGAGI. Trimming cost V 9 bases and J 3 bases, with 15 bases left between them. The CDR3, as DNA: TGTGCCAGTACCCTAAGGGGGGACTACAATGAGCAGTTCTTC. Residues: CASTLRGDYNEQFF.

The chain links TRBV30 to TRBJ2-1; 14 bases line up with TRBD2. The CDR3 length is 15 residues. With 1 base clipped from V and 9 bases from J, the junction kept 5 bases outside the gene matches. Per germline, CDR1 GTSNPN and CDR2 SVGIG (reference sequence). This chain's CDR3 is CAWSARLAGGSEQFF. The CDR3, as DNA: TGTGCCTGGAGTGCCCGACTAGCGGGAGGGAGTGAGCAGTTCTTC.